This TCR beta chain derives from a study of blood T cell repertoires in COVID-19. Overall study context: Sites in the United States, Italy and Spain provided acute and convalescent COVID-19 samples. T cells, B-cell-depleted T cells, or PBMCs supplied cDNA or gDNA.

Looked up from germline, CDR1 is SGDLS and CDR2 is YYNGEE. V lost 4 bases and J lost 0; bases outside the gene matches: 6. The CDR3 covers 17 residues. Original processing methods: Estimation of nucleated cell counts relied on the amplification of reference gene primers. The table came from immunoSEQ multiplex PCR; TCRdb's copy has only in-frame clones and leaves some out. V and J calls and clone size follow that table, whereas D and trimming were derived from the DNA. The sample includes approximately 150,000 clones, about 81% of them seen just once. The sequence came from a woman of 80 years or more with acute or convalescent COVID-19. The sequencing sample was made of peripheral blood. This chain links TRBV9 with TRBJ2-1; the match to TRBD2 covers 11 bases. DNA for the CDR3: TGTGCCAGCAGCTCCCGACTAGCGGGGAGCTCCTACAATGAGCAGTTCTTC. Its translation is CASSSRLAGSSYNEQFF.